A single sample gave rise to the 31 T cell receptor beta chains below, sequenced in a study of human T cells and chemical hapten exposure. TCRdb processed the RACE reads anew with MiXCR; each CDR3 protein has one entry. This table has over 60,000 distinct CDR3 sequences, around 10% appearing once. The time point denotes: patch test 2, 6 weeks after DPC sensitization. As for treatment: therapeutic diphenylcyclopropenone sensitization with weekly scalp DPC. This material consisted of whole blood, taken in connection with sensitization to the hapten diphenylcyclopropenone (DPC). All receptors come from a woman aged 45 to 65 with alopecia areata. Some clones in this sample may be carry-over from other donors' samples.

This sequence joins TRBV18 and TRBJ2-4, with 7 bases aligning to TRBD1. The germline V gene encodes CDR1 KGHSH and CDR2 LQKENI. V was pared by 3 bases and J by 7 bases, with 3 bases of the junction left unmatched. The CDR3 has 13 amino acids. CDR3 loop: CASSPATGNIQYF. The CDR3 coding sequence is TGTGCCAGCTCACCCGCGACAGGGAACATTCAGTACTTC.

This clonotype was seen only a few times. The chain is built from TRBV12-3 or TRBV12-4 and TRBJ2-7; no clear D. The CDR3 spans 13 residues. Trimming took 6 bases from V and 4 from J, leaving 13 bases between them. CDR3: CASSPIGLYEQYF. Written as DNA, the CDR3 is TGTGCCAGCAGCCCCATCGGGCTATACGAGCAGTACTTC.

This clonotype appeared a few times. The chain uses TRBV9 and TRBJ1-3, with 8 nucleotides matching TRBD1. V trimming: 3 bases; J trimming: 0 bases; junction bases outside the gene matches: 8. Germline CDR1 SGDLS, CDR2 YYNGEE. This CDR3 is 17 amino acids long. The CDR3 is CASSADRDRFSGNTIYF. CDR3 nucleotide sequence: TGTGCCAGCAGCGCCGATCGGGACAGGTTCTCTGGAAACACCATATATTTT. Supplemented by reference TRBV9 and TRBJ1-3, the full variable domain reads DSGVTQTPKHLITATGQRVTLRCSPRSGDLSVYWYQQSLDQGLQFLIQYYNGEERAKGNILERFSAQQFPDLHSELNLSSLELGDSALYFCASSADRDRFSGNTIYFGEGSWLTVV.

The chain links TRBV5-1 to TRBJ2-1; 8 nucleotides line up with TRBD2. The CDR3 is 15 residues long. CDR1 is SGHRS and CDR2 is YFSETQ in the germline V gene. V gave up 4 bases and J gave up 4 bases; unmatched junction bases: 7. As DNA, the CDR3 is TGCGCCAGCAGCACCGGGACTAGGAGATACAATGAGCAGTTCTTC. It codes for CASSTGTRRYNEQFF.

The chain has TRBV7-9 and TRBJ1-4; possible D gene TRBD1, 6 bases. Trimming stripped 5 bases from V and 0 bases from J, with 13 bases between. The CDR3 sequence is 16 residues long. CDR1 and CDR2 (germline): SEHNR, FQNEAQ (reference sequence). In DNA form, the CDR3 reads TGTGCCAGCAGCCCTTCGGACAGCGCAACTAATGAAAAACTGTTTTTT. This encodes CASSPSDSATNEKLFF.

This clonotype was counted many times. The rearrangement uses TRBV5-1 and TRBJ2-5, with 10 bases aligning to TRBD2. CDR1 SGHRS and CDR2 YFSETQ come from the germline V gene. The CDR3 is made up of 15 amino acids. V dropped 0 bases and J dropped 4; count of bases not matched to a gene: 3. Here the CDR3 DNA reads TGCGCCAGCAGCTTGGGGCCTAGCGGGGGAGAGACCCAGTACTTC. Encoded protein: CASSLGPSGGETQYF.

Ten or more counts support this clonotype. V gene TRBV27 combines with J gene TRBJ1-4; 9 bases are shared with TRBD1. The CDR3 is 17 amino acids. The trim removed 5 bases at V and 0 bases at J, leaving 7 bases unmatched. CDR1 MNHEY and CDR2 SMNVEV come from the germline V gene (reference sequence). CDR3 coding DNA: TGTGCCAGCAGTCCCACGGGACAGGGTACAACTAATGAAAAACTGTTTTTT. It translates to CASSPTGQGTTNEKLFF.

This rearrangement joins TRBV5-1 to TRBJ2-3, with D unresolved. V lost 2 bases to trimming and J lost 5 bases, with 6 bases between them. Germline CDR1 reads SGHRS; CDR2 reads YFSETQ. CDR3 length equals 12 residues. CDR3 region: CASSFDGDTQYF. In DNA, the CDR3 is TGCGCCAGCAGCTTCGACGGAGATACGCAGTATTTT.

This clonotype showed up many times. The chain recombines TRBV10-2 with TRBJ2-5, with 9 bases identical to TRBD1. Germline CDR1 is WSHSY and CDR2 is SAAADI. The CDR3 length is 14 residues. V was clipped by 7 bases and J by 6 bases; unmatched bases: 9. The CDR3 sequence is CASTGTGIGKTQYF. CDR3 coding DNA: TGCGCCAGCACGGGGACAGGGATTGGAAAGACCCAGTACTTC.

As to this clonotype: Being one base from a much bigger clone, this may be a read error. This chain links TRBV2 with TRBJ2-3, with 14 bases lining up with TRBD2. The CDR3 spans 16 residues. Per the germline V gene, CDR1 is SNHLY and CDR2 is FYNNEI. J lost 8 bases, V lost 7 bases, and 11 bases had no gene match. The CDR3: CASTLGLAGGGGTQYF. CDR3 bases: TGTGCCAGCACCCTCGGACTAGCGGGAGGAGGAGGTACGCAGTATTTT.

In its sample, this clonotype was seen a few times. The chain carries TRBV20-1 and TRBJ1-1; D is possibly TRBD1 (5 bases). The CDR3 totals 17 residues. Trimming removed 1 base from V and 1 base from J, with 19 bases in between. Germline CDR1 is DFQATT and CDR2 is SNEGSKA (reference sequence). The CDR3 nucleotides read TGCAGTGCTAGAGGGGGGGGGACCCCCCAGGCGAACACTGAAGCTTTCTTT. Translated, it gives CSARGGGTPQANTEAFF.

This clonotype was observed at least ten times. J is TRBJ2-3 and V is TRBV12-5, with D maybe TRBD2 (6 bases). This CDR3 contains 16 residues. V lost 2 bases and J 0 bases, leaving 12 bases between the germline ends. Germline-derived CDR1 and CDR2 are LGHNT and FRNRAP. The CDR3 reads CASGLTGDISTDTQYF. For the CDR3, the DNA is TGTGCTAGTGGTTTGACGGGAGATATTAGCACAGATACGCAGTATTTT.

This clonotype was recorded many times. The gene calls are TRBV6-1 and TRBJ1-1; TRBD1 matches at 8 bases. The trim removed 3 bases at V and 1 base at J, leaving 4 bases unmatched. Germline lookup yields CDR1 MNHNS and CDR2 SASEGT. This CDR3 region has 15 residues. For the CDR3, the DNA is TGTGCCAGCAGTGACTACGGGACAGGGAACACTGAAGCTTTCTTT. Residues: CASSDYGTGNTEAFF.

This clonotype was picked up many times. This sequence joins TRBV2 and TRBJ1-1; D possibly corresponds to TRBD1 (6 bases). V gave up 4 bases and J gave up 5 bases, with 11 bases separating them. CDR3 length equals 13 residues. The V gene's germline CDR1 is SNHLY and CDR2 FYNNEI. The CDR3 loop reads CASSVTGRTEAFF. CDR3 nucleotides: TGTGCCAGCAGTGTGACAGGAAGAACTGAAGCTTTCTTT.

This clonotype appeared many times. The rearrangement links TRBV5-4 to TRBJ1-1; 8 bases fit TRBD1. This CDR3 region has 14 residues. Germline lookup yields CDR1 SGHNT and CDR2 YYREEE (reference sequence). V was clipped by 6 bases and J by 1 base; unmatched bases: 5. In DNA, the CDR3 is TGTGCCAGCACCCTGGGACAGGCGAACACTGAAGCTTTCTTT. This gives the protein CASTLGQANTEAFF.

This clonotype turned up a few times. This sequence joins TRBV24-1 and TRBJ2-1; TRBD1 agrees at 9 bases. CDR1 is KGHDR, CDR2 SFDVKD, per germline. Germline trimming cut 2 bases from V and 4 bases from J; bases unmatched to any gene: 5. This CDR3 region has 16 residues. DNA for the CDR3: TGTGCCACCAGTGATTCCGGGACAGGGTCGTACAATGAGCAGTTCTTC. Residues: CATSDSGTGSYNEQFF.

This clonotype is medium-sized in the sample. The CDR3 here is CASSLDRGQGNQPQHF. In nucleotides, the CDR3 is TGTGCCAGCAGCTTAGACAGGGGCCAAGGCAATCAGCCCCAGCATTTT. This chain uses TRBV7-8 with TRBJ1-5; 7 nucleotides align to TRBD1. The CDR3 has 16 residues. Germline assignment: CDR1 SGHVS and CDR2 FQNEAQ. J gave up 2 bases and V 1 base, and 5 bases lay outside the gene matches.

This clonotype has a handful of counts. The chain couples TRBV5-4 to TRBJ1-1; no firm D call. V was trimmed by 0 bases and J by 0 bases, leaving 9 bases between them. This CDR3 comprises 15 residues. From germline, CDR1 is SGHNT and CDR2 YYREEE (reference sequence). The DNA of the CDR3 is TGTGCCAGCAGCTTGGCCACACAGATGAACACTGAAGCTTTCTTT. This translates into CASSLATQMNTEAFF.

This clonotype was picked up many times. The chain carries TRBV29-1 and TRBJ2-7; D remains unclear. Trimming stripped 8 bases from V and 0 bases from J, with 11 bases between. Looked up from germline, CDR1 is SQVTM and CDR2 is ANQGSEA. The CDR3 runs 12 residues. For the CDR3, the DNA is TGCAGCCCAGCTCGGGCCTCCTACGAGCAGTACTTC. Amino acids: CSPARASYEQYF.

This sequence joins TRBV11-2 and TRBJ2-1, with D perhaps assigned TRBD1 or TRBD2 (5 bases each). Germline CDR1 reads SGHAT; CDR2 reads FQNNGV. V lost 0 bases, J lost 6 bases, and 6 bases lay in between. The CDR3 sequence is 13 residues long. This CDR3 is CASSLEGPNEQFF. The CDR3 DNA sequence: TGTGCCAGCAGCTTAGAGGGACCCAATGAGCAGTTCTTC.

This clonotype was counted at least ten times. Compared with germline, one end of the junction differs, possibly owing to a read error. The chain uses TRBV7-7 and TRBJ2-5, with TRBD2 identical over 8 bases. The CDR3 is made up of 15 amino acids. CDR1 SSHAT and CDR2 FNYEAQ come from the germline V gene (reference sequence). This CDR3 is CASSAGTSVSETQYF. As DNA, the CDR3 is TGTGCTAGCAGCGCCGGGACTAGTGTGTCAGAGACCCAGTACTTC.

This clonotype came up many times. The rearrangement joins TRBV7-2 to TRBJ2-1; 7 bases fit TRBD2. Germline CDR1 and CDR2: SGHTA and FQGNSA. Trimming took 2 bases from V and 0 from J; bases not matched to a gene: 1. The CDR3 covers 15 residues. CDR3 sequence: CASSLRTSSYNEQFF. DNA for the CDR3: TGTGCCAGCAGCTTAAGGACTAGCTCCTACAATGAGCAGTTCTTC.

This clonotype was recorded many times. V gene TRBV5-1 combines with J gene TRBJ1-1; 7 bases line up with TRBD1. After removal of 4 bases from V and 1 base from J, the junction contained 7 bases not matched to a gene. Germline V gives CDR1 SGHRS, CDR2 YFSETQ. The CDR3 totals 15 residues. CDR3 DNA sequence: TGCGCCAGCAGCCGGGCGGACAGGTCGAACACTGAAGCTTTCTTT. Residues: CASSRADRSNTEAFF.

This clonotype was detected many times. The chain is built from TRBV5-1 and TRBJ2-5; D may be TRBD1 (6 bases). Germline-derived CDR1 and CDR2 are SGHRS and YFSETQ. Trimming removed 1 base from V and 5 bases from J, with 15 bases in between. The CDR3 runs to 15 residues. Written as DNA, the CDR3 is TGCGCCAGCAGCTTGCAGGGGAACAGTGGGGAGACCCAGTACTTC. As protein: CASSLQGNSGETQYF.

The chain has TRBV29-1 and TRBJ2-1; D might be TRBD2 (6 bases). This CDR3 contains 11 residues. Between the trimmed V and J ends, which lost 2 bases and 7 bases, there was a span of 6 bases. Germline V gene lookup returns CDR1 SQVTM and CDR2 ANQGSEA. CDR3 DNA: TGCAGCGTTGAACGGGGGAATGAGCAGTTCTTC. As protein: CSVERGNEQFF.

This clonotype came up a few times. The chain uses TRBV29-1 and TRBJ1-1; tentatively, D is TRBD1 (5 bases). The CDR3 runs 13 residues. Germline V gene lookup returns CDR1 SQVTM and CDR2 ANQGSEA. Between the trimmed V and J ends, which lost 4 bases and 1 base, there was a span of 10 bases. The CDR3 region has the DNA TGCAGCGTTGGATACAGGACGAACACTGAAGCTTTCTTT. It is translated as CSVGYRTNTEAFF. Looking up the rest from reference TRBV29-1 and TRBJ1-1 gives the full variable domain: SAVISQKPSRDICQRGTSLTIQCQVDSQVTMMFWYRQQPGQSLTLIATANQGSEATYESGFVIDKFPISRPNLTFSTLTVSNMSPEDSSIYLCSVGYRTNTEAFFGQGTRLTVV.

The rearrangement links TRBV29-1 to TRBJ2-5; possibly TRBD2 for D (6 bases). The germline V gene has CDR1 SQVTM and CDR2 ANQGSEA. The CDR3 runs 12 residues. Trimming pared 4 bases from V and 2 bases from J, leaving 8 bases between. As DNA, the CDR3 is TGCAGCGTTGGACGGGGGCAAGAGACCCAGTACTTC. Its protein product is CSVGRGQETQYF. Variable domain in full (rest from reference TRBV29-1 and TRBJ2-5): SAVISQKPSRDICQRGTSLTIQCQVDSQVTMMFWYRQQPGQSLTLIATANQGSEATYESGFVIDKFPISRPNLTFSTLTVSNMSPEDSSIYLCSVGRGQETQYFGPGTRLLVL.

The rearrangement uses TRBV19 and TRBJ1-5; D not resolved. This CDR3 region has 11 residues. Trimming removed 11 bases from V and 5 bases from J, with 10 bases in between. Looked up from germline, CDR1 is LNHDA and CDR2 is SQIVND (reference sequence). In nucleotides, the CDR3 is TGTGCCGCTGGGTGGGATCAGCCCCAGCATTTT. Translated: CAAGWDQPQHF.

This clonotype was recorded at least ten times. This chain uses TRBV20-1 with TRBJ2-3; D assignment may be TRBD1 or TRBD2 (6 bases each). CDR1 and CDR2 (germline): DFQATT, SNEGSKA (reference sequence). The ends were cut back, 5 bases at V and 5 bases at J, with 14 bases in the middle. This CDR3 is built from 13 residues. The CDR3 protein is CSALAEGGDTQYF. The DNA of the CDR3 is TGCAGTGCTTTAGCGGAGGGGGGAGATACGCAGTATTTT.

V and J are TRBV6-6 and TRBJ2-2; D might be TRBD2 (7 bases). The CDR3 loop spans 16 amino acids. Deletions cut 2 bases from V and 4 bases from J, with 14 bases between. Germline-derived CDR1 and CDR2 are MNHNY and SVGAGI (reference sequence). CDR3 DNA: TGTGCCAGCAGTTACCCGGGGAGGGGGGTCACCGGGGAGCTGTTTTTT. Amino acids: CASSYPGRGVTGELFF.

This clonotype was recorded many times. The chain couples TRBV27 to TRBJ2-5; a possible D gene is TRBD1 (5 bases). The CDR3 consists of 13 residues. Germline CDR1 is MNHEY and CDR2 is SMNVEV (reference sequence). Trimming pared 4 bases from V and 4 bases from J, leaving 10 bases between. The CDR3 loop is CASSSRGPETQYF. The CDR3 region has the DNA TGTGCCAGCAGTTCAAGGGGCCCAGAGACCCAGTACTTC.